This TCR beta chain was recorded in a study of T-cell memory formation after mild COVID-19. Study summary: In these data, TCR clusters were largely donor specific.

The sample holds a few counts of this clonotype. Its specificity is unknown. The V gene lost 6 bases and the J gene lost 3 bases, with 18 bases spanning the gap. Germline V gene sequence: CDR1 SGHTA, CDR2 FQGNSA. The CDR3 loop spans 15 amino acids. The study's findings and limits: Pre-infection memory contained some responding clones, which suggested that cross-reactive memory had joined.

One entry per CDR3 protein results from TCRdb running MiXCR on the 5' RACE reads. The sample yields nearly 250,000 distinct CDR3 sequences, approximately 15% seen once. Sequenced sample: PBMCs or a T cell subset sorted from them (not recorded which). The clonotype was recovered from an adult woman who had mild COVID-19 (a few samples of this study predate the infection). Cell type and time point are not known. This chain links TRBV7-2 with TRBJ2-7, with D perhaps TRBD1 (5 bases). The CDR3 nucleotides read TGTGCCAGCAGTTTATCGATTGACAGCTACTACGAGCAGTACTTC. Encoded protein: CASSLSIDSYYEQYF. The whole variable domain, filled in from reference TRBV7-2 and TRBJ2-7, reads GAGVSQSPSNKVTEKGKDVELRCDPISGHTALYWYRQSLGQGLEFLIYFQGNSAPDKSGLPSDRFSAERTGGSVSTLTIQRTQQEDSAVYLCASSLSIDSYYEQYFGPGTRLTVT.